The source of this T cell receptor beta chain is a study of T cell responses to AZD1222 COVID-19 vaccine. Overall study findings and caveats: Clonal diversity may have been underestimated in mostly white British donors.

Sequencing used immunoSEQ multiplex PCR; TCRdb keeps in-frame clones, though not all of them. The sample gives about 150,000 clones, roughly 90% of which show up once; under 2% is in the top ten. CDR1 and CDR2 (germline): SGHRS, YFSETQ. CDR3 length equals 14 residues. Trimming took 0 bases from V and 2 from J, leaving 8 bases between them. Turning to this clone: The target antigen is unknown. The sample holds other DNA sequences that translate to the same CDR3.

This sample comprised peripheral blood, obtained 28 days after the second AZD1222 dose. The gene calls are TRBV5-1 and TRBJ1-1; D is perhaps TRBD1 (6 bases). The sequence came from an adult who received the AZD1222 COVID-19 vaccine. CDR3 nucleotides: TGCGCCAGCAGCTTGGTCGGGGGCAACACTGAAGCTTTCTTT. Translating gives CASSLVGGNTEAFF.